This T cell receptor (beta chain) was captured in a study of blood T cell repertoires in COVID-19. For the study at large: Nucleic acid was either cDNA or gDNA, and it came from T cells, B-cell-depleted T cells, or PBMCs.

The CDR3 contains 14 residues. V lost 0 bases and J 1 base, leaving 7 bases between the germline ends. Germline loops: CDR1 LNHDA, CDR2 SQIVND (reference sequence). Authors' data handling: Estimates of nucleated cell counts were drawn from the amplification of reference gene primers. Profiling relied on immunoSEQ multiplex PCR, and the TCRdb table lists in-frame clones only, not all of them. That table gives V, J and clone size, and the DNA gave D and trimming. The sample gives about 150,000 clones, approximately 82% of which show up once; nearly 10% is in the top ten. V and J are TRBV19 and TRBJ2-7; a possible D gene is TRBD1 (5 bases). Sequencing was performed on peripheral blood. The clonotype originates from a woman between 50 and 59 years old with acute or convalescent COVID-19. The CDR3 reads CASSIERQSYEQYF. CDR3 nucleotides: TGTGCCAGTAGTATAGAGCGACAGTCCTACGAGCAGTACTTC.